This T cell receptor beta chain was captured by sequencing in a study of cytomegalovirus exposure and HLA in healthy donors. Separation from the roughly 600-subject first cohort characterized the roughly 130-subject validation cohort, to which the donors belonged. Study-level results: High specificity and sensitivity for cytomegalovirus status were reported for the classifier. There were a few CMV-associated chains whose specificity for CMV antigens was confirmed in vitro.

About this clone itself: Its antigen is not identified.

Germline lookup yields CDR1 LNHDA and CDR2 SQIVND (reference sequence). This CDR3 has 14 amino acids. V gave up 8 bases and J gave up 6 bases, with 17 bases separating them. Profiled with immunoSEQ multiplex PCR; TCRdb holds only in-frame clones, not every one. The table lists around 61,000 clones, roughly 92% of them singletons. This clonotype was sampled from a man between 18 and 29 years old in good health and CMV-seropositive. Sequencing used PBMCs. V is TRBV19 and J is TRBJ1-5; possibly TRBD1 for D (5 bases). DNA for the CDR3: TGTGCCAGTCTGTCCGGGGGAGGCGGTCAGCCCCAGCATTTT. Its protein product is CASLSGGGGQPQHF.